Listed below are T cell receptor beta chains from one sample, sequenced in a study of shared clonotypes between healthy human individuals. Method: immunoSEQ multiplex PCR; TCRdb's copy keeps in-frame clones and lacks some. Here the sample spans about 2.1 million clones, 93% being singletons. The sample was naive CD8+ T cells from PBMCs. These receptors came from a man younger than 30 in good health. Some clones in this sample may be carry-over from other donors' samples. Each CDR3 is given with its conserved first and last residue. D genes are given only for firm matches. Clone size is stated in some rows and not others, as once, few, many or a class when expanded.

TRBJ2-1	TRBV2	15	-	-	CASSQSRLVYNEQFF	TGTGCCAGCAGTCAAAGTAGGCTAGTCTACAATGAGCAGTTCTTC
TRBJ2-1	TRBV6-5	16	TRBD2	-	CASSYFTSVSYNEQFF	TGTGCCAGCAGTTACTTTACTAGCGTTTCCTACAATGAGCAGTTCTTC
TRBJ2-7	TRBV28	12	-	-	CASSPGSYEQYF	TGTGCCAGCAGTCCCGGCTCCTACGAGCAGTACTTC
TRBJ2-1	TRBV4-1	14	TRBD1	-	CASSQLTGQHEQFF	TGCGCCAGCAGCCAACTGACAGGGCAACATGAGCAGTTCTTC
TRBJ2-7	TRBV7-3	18	TRBD2	-	CASSLTAWASGSSYEQYF	TGTGCCAGCAGCTTAACTGCATGGGCTAGCGGGAGCTCCTACGAGCAGTACTTC
TRBJ2-5	TRBV9	14	-	-	CASSVAPNAETQYF	TGTGCCAGCAGCGTAGCCCCAAACGCGGAGACCCAGTACTTC
TRBJ2-1	TRBV7-8	15	TRBD1	-	CASSPDRDSRNEQFF	TGTGCCAGCAGCCCCGACCGGGACAGTAGGAATGAGCAGTTCTTC
TRBJ1-6	TRBV7-3	14	-	-	CASSLVGGNSPLHF	TGTGCCAGCAGCTTAGTCGGCGGAAATTCACCCCTCCACTTT
TRBJ1-4	TRBV27	17	TRBD1	-	CASSGGTGNPTNEKLFF	TGTGCCAGCAGTGGGGGGACAGGGAATCCAACTAATGAAAAACTGTTTTTT
TRBJ1-1	TRBV27	15	-	-	CASSSLFQGNTEAFF	TGTGCCAGCAGTTCTCTCTTTCAGGGGAACACTGAAGCTTTCTTT
TRBJ2-7	TRBV13	13	TRBD1	-	CATRGRNSYEQYF	TGTGCCACCAGGGGGCGGAACTCCTACGAGCAGTACTTC
TRBJ1-1	TRBV19	16	TRBD1	-	CASSVSGTGYNTEAFF	TGTGCCAGTAGTGTCTCCGGGACAGGGTATAACACTGAAGCTTTCTTT
TRBJ2-5	TRBV5-1	15	-	-	CASSLEEGVGETQYF	TGCGCCAGCAGCTTGGAAGAGGGAGTCGGGGAGACCCAGTACTTC
TRBJ1-2	TRBV6-5	12	TRBD1	-	CAIGTGYHGYTF	TGTGCCATTGGGACAGGGTACCATGGCTACACCTTC
TRBJ2-1	TRBV7-8	15	TRBD2	-	CASSLAAGGPVEQFF	TGTGCCAGCAGCTTAGCAGCGGGAGGGCCGGTTGAGCAGTTCTTC
TRBJ2-6	TRBV19	17	TRBD1	-	CASSPRGTYSGANVLTF	TGTGCCAGTAGTCCCAGGGGGACCTACTCTGGGGCCAACGTCCTGACTTTC
TRBJ2-7	TRBV27	16	TRBD2	-	CASSLVLAGGSYEQYF	TGTGCCAGCAGTTTGGTATTAGCGGGAGGTTCCTACGAGCAGTACTTC
TRBJ1-4	TRBV4-3	14	-	-	CASSQVSTNEKLFF	TGCGCCAGCAGCCAAGTCAGTACTAATGAAAAACTGTTTTTT
TRBJ2-1	TRBV10-2	13	-	once	CASSESRGNEQFF	TGCGCCAGCAGTGAGTCGAGGGGCAATGAGCAGTTCTTC
TRBJ1-5	TRBV6-4	13	-	few	CASSVVSGQPQHF	TGTGCCAGCAGTGTCGTTTCTGGCCAGCCCCAGCATTTT
TRBJ2-7	TRBV19	13	-	-	CASSIMGSYEQYF	TGTGCCAGTAGTATAATGGGATCCTACGAGCAGTACTTC
TRBJ1-5	TRBV7-2	14	-	-	CASSHRASNQPQHF	TGTGCCAGCAGCCACAGGGCTAGCAATCAGCCCCAGCATTTT
TRBJ2-1	TRBV19	16	-	-	CASSIDQESPYNEQFF	TGTGCCAGTAGTATAGATCAGGAGAGCCCTTACAATGAGCAGTTCTTC
TRBJ2-2	TRBV27	17	-	-	CASSPLGQGTSTGELFF	TGTGCCAGCAGTCCCCTTGGGCAGGGAACGTCCACCGGGGAGCTGTTTTTT
TRBJ2-7	TRBV7-9	15	TRBD2	-	CASSLVAGGPYEQYF	TGTGCCAGCAGCTTAGTAGCGGGAGGGCCGTACGAGCAGTACTTC
TRBJ2-3	TRBV4-1	15	-	-	CASSPLAASTDTQYF	TGCGCCAGCAGCCCCTTAGCGGCTAGCACAGATACGCAGTATTTT
TRBJ2-7	TRBV5-8	12	-	-	CASTAAIYEQYF	TGTGCCAGCACTGCGGCTATCTACGAGCAGTACTTC
TRBJ1-1	TRBV18	15	TRBD1	-	CASHTGGTVNTEAFF	TGTGCCAGCCACACCGGGGGGACAGTGAACACTGAAGCTTTCTTT
TRBJ1-2	TRBV5-4	17	-	-	CASSLDWGEIPIYGYTF	TGTGCCAGCAGCTTGGATTGGGGGGAAATCCCGATTTATGGCTACACCTTC
TRBJ2-7	TRBV30	12	-	-	CACMARDHEQYF	TGTGCCTGTATGGCCAGGGACCACGAGCAGTACTTC
TRBJ2-3	TRBV9	16	-	-	CASSVGGTPGTDTQYF	TGTGCCAGCAGCGTAGGAGGGACACCCGGCACAGATACGCAGTATTTT
TRBJ2-2	TRBV9	19	TRBD2	-	CASSDSRLTSGANTGELFF	TGTGCCAGCAGCGATAGCCGCCTAACTAGCGGGGCGAACACCGGGGAGCTGTTTTTT
TRBJ2-7	TRBV29-1	11	-	-	CSVLLIGEQYF	TGCAGCGTTCTCCTGATTGGCGAGCAGTACTTC
TRBJ1-1	TRBV13	13	TRBD1	-	CASSLDDRVEAFF	TGTGCCAGCAGCTTAGATGACAGGGTTGAAGCTTTCTTT
TRBJ2-7	TRBV6-5	15	TRBD1	-	CASRGEDRASYEQYF	TGTGCCAGCAGGGGAGAGGACAGGGCCTCCTACGAGCAGTACTTC
TRBJ2-2	TRBV29-1	13	-	-	CSMRDGNTGELFF	TGCAGCATGCGGGACGGGAACACCGGGGAGCTGTTTTTT
TRBJ2-6	TRBV7-2	16	TRBD1	-	CASGDRGASGANVLTF	TGTGCCAGCGGGGACAGGGGCGCCTCTGGGGCCAACGTCCTGACTTTC
TRBJ1-1	TRBV13	13	-	-	CASSYAGNTEAFF	TGTGCCAGCAGCTATGCAGGGAACACTGAAGCTTTCTTT
TRBJ1-5	TRBV21-1	19	-	once	CASSKSSPTGTGEHQPQHF	TGTGCCAGCAGCAAAAGTTCCCCTACGGGCACAGGGGAGCATCAGCCCCAGCATTTT
TRBJ2-1	TRBV5-1	16	TRBD2	-	CASSGGLAGGSNEQFF	TGCGCCAGCAGCGGCGGACTAGCGGGAGGCAGTAATGAGCAGTTCTTC
TRBJ2-7	TRBV30	14	-	-	CAWSALAWSYEQYF	TGTGCCTGGAGTGCACTAGCCTGGTCCTACGAGCAGTACTTC
TRBJ1-5	TRBV27	14	-	-	CASRVGGGNQPQHF	TGTGCCAGCCGCGTAGGAGGTGGCAATCAGCCCCAGCATTTT
TRBJ2-1	TRBV11-2	12	TRBD2	-	CASTSGSGEQFF	TGTGCCAGTACTAGCGGGAGTGGCGAGCAGTTCTTC
TRBJ2-1	TRBV27	15	TRBD1	-	CASSPVGTDNNEQFF	TGTGCCAGCAGCCCGGTAGGGACAGACAACAATGAGCAGTTCTTC
TRBJ1-3	TRBV2	15	-	-	CASSEPRSMGNTIYF	TGTGCCAGCAGTGAACCCAGGTCGATGGGAAACACCATATATTTT
TRBJ2-1	TRBV6-6	12	-	once	CASGLAGNEQFF	TGTGCCAGCGGGCTAGCAGGTAATGAGCAGTTCTTC
TRBJ2-3	TRBV7-3	14	-	-	CASSPLSSTDTQYF	TGTGCCAGCAGCCCTTTGAGTAGCACAGATACGCAGTATTTT
TRBJ1-4	TRBV14	14	TRBD1	-	CASSLRDRDEKLFF	TGTGCCAGCAGCCTGCGGGACAGGGATGAAAAACTGTTTTTT
TRBJ1-2	TRBV4-3	15	-	-	CASSLSGRGNYGYTF	TGCGCCAGCAGCCTCTCGGGCCGGGGTAACTATGGCTACACCTTC
TRBJ1-2	TRBV7-9	15	-	-	CASSFGGRENYGYTF	TGTGCCAGCAGCTTCGGAGGCAGAGAAAACTATGGCTACACCTTC
TRBJ1-2	TRBV4-2	16	TRBD1	once	CASSQDVGQALYGYTF	TGTGCCAGCAGCCAAGATGTCGGACAGGCCCTCTATGGCTACACCTTC